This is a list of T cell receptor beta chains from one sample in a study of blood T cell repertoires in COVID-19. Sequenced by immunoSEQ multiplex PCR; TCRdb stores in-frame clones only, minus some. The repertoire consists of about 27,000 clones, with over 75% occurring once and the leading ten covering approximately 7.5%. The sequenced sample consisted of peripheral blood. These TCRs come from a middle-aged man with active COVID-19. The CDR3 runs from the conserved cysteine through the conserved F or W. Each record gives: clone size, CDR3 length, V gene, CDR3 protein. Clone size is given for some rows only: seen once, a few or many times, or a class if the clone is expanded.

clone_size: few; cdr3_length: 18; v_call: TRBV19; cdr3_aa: CASSIDRRRLAGANEQFF
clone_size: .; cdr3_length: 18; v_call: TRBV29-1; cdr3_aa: CSVPGTGSSGRTYNEQFF
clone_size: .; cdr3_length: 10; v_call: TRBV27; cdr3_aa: CATINEKLFF
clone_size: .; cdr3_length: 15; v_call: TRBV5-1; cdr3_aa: CASSLDSYSNQPQHF
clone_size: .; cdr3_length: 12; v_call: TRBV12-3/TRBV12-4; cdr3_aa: CASRGGDNEQFF
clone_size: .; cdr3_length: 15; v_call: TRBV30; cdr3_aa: CAWSDGTGNTDTQYF
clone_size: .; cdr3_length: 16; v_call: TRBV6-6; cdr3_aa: CASAGQGATYNSPLHF
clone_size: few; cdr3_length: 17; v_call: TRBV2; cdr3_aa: CASSTPGDRADTGELFF
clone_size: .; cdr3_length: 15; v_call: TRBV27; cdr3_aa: CASRTWESGANVLTF
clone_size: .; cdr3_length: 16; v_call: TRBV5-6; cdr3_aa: CASSLATGIGGQPQHF
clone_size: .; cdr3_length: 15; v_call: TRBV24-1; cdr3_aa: CATSDLPRGYDEQFF
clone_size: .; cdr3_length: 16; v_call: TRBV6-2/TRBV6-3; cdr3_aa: CASSTRIGGAKNIQYF
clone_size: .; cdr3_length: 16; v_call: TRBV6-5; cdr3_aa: CASSYSWALRREKLFF
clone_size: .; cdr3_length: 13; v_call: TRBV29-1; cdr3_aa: CSVRRGTDSPLHF
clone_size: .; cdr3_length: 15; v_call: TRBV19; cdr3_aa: CASVGTPNSNQPQHF
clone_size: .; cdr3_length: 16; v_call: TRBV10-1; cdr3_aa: CASSETGQGAFETQYF
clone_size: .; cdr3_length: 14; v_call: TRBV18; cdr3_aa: CASSPPRVGDTQYF
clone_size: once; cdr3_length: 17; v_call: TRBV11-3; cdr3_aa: CASSFLAGGVSADTQYF
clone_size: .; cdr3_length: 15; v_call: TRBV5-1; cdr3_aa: CASSLVSGGNQPQHF
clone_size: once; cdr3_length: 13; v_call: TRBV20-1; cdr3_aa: CSASSGAQETQYF
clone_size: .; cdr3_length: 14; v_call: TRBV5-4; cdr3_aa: CASSLAGFTDTQYF
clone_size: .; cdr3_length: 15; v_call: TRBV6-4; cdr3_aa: CASSVSGGATDTQYF
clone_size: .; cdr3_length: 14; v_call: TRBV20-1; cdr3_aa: CSASNRRTNTEAFF
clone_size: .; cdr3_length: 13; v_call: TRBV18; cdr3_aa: CASSPRGTGELFF
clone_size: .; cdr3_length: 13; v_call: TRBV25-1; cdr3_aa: CASSNTENYGYTF
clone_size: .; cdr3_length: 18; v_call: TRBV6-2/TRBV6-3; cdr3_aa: CASSYLAGGLATYNEQFF
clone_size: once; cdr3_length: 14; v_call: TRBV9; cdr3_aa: CASSPRDRGEKLFF
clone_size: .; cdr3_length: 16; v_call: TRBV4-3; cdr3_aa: CASSQDPRGAYGELFF
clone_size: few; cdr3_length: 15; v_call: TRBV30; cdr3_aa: CARKKPGSRTDTQYF
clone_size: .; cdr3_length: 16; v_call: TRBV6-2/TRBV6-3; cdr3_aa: CASSRQGGVSNQPQHF
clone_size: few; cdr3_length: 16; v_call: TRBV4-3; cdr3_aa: CASSQTDRVPTGELFF
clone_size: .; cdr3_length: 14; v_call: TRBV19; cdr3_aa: CASSRTEPTDTQYF
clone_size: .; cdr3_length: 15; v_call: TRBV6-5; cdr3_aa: CASSPPAGSGNTIYF
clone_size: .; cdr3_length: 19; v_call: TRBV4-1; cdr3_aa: CASSPKRSGTGGFPDTQYF
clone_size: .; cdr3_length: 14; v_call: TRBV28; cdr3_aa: CASTPLAGTYEQYF
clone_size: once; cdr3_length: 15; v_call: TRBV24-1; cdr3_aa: CATSDWGTGLDTQYF
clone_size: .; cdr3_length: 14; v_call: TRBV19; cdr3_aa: CASSRVGQGLEAFF
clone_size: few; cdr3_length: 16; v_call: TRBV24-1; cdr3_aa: CATSNTGTGGIGTQYF
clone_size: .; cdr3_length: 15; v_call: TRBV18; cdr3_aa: CASQETSGNSYEQYF
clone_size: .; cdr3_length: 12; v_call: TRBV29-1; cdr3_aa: CSVGEGTDTQYF
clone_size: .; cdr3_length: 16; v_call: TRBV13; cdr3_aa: CASSLGPGQGKDGYTF
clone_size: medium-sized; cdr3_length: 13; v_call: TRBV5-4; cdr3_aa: CASSLDVRYEQYF
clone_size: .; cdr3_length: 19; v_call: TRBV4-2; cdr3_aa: CASSQALAGGRGHQETQYF
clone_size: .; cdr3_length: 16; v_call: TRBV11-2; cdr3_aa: CASSPLSASGYNEQFF
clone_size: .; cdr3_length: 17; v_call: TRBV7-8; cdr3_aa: CASSPSVLAGGLNEQFF
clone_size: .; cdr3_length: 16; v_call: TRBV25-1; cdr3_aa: CASSNPRQGLYEKLFF
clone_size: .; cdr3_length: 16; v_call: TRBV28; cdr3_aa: CASSLSPGGAFTEAFF
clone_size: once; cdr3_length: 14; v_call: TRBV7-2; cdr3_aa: CASSLVRAGNTIYF
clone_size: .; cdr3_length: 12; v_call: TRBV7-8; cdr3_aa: CASSLNTGELFF
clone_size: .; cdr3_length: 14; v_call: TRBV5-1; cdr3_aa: CASSSGVKQETQYF